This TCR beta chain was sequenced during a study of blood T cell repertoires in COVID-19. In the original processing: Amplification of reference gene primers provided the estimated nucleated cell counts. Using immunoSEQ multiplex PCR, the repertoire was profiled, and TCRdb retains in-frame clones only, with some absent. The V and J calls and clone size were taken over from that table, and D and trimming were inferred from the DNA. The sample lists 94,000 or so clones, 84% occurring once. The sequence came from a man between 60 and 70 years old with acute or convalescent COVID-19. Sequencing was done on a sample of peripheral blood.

The CDR3 reads CASSAPTGSNEQFF. The DNA for the CDR3 is TGTGCCAGTAGCGCCCCGACAGGGTCCAATGAGCAGTTCTTC. The chain uses TRBV19 and TRBJ2-1; 7 nucleotides agree with TRBD1. The CDR3 length is 14 residues. CDR1 and CDR2 (germline): LNHDA, SQIVND (reference sequence). The ends lost 6 bases at V and 6 bases at J; junction bases unmatched: 8.